This is a list of T cell receptor beta chains from one sample in a study of T cells after yellow fever vaccination. TCRdb used MiXCR to reprocess the 5' RACE reads, holding one entry per CDR3 protein. Of about 310,000 distinct CDR3 sequences in the sample, around 4% were seen once. The sample here was PBMCs, taken on the day of the yellow fever booster vaccination. The receptors shown here come from a man in his late teens or twenties who received the YFV17D yellow fever vaccine. Each CDR3 is given with its conserved first and last residue. D genes are given only for firm matches. A row's size may be missing; if present it is once, few, many or a size class.

d_gene	v_gene	j_gene	abundance	CDR3nt	CDR3aa
.	TRBV4-2	TRBJ1-2	many	TGTGCCAGCAGCCAAGATCCGACCTCTCCCGGCTATGGCTACACCTTC	CASSQDPTSPGYGYTF
.	TRBV4-1	TRBJ2-5	many	TGCGCCAGCAGCCAAGACCCGGGGGGCCATCAAGAGACCCAGTACTTC	CASSQDPGGHQETQYF
.	TRBV4-2	TRBJ2-7	few	TGTGCCAGCAGCCAAGACGGGCGGAGCGGATATGAGCAGTACTTC	CASSQDGRSGYEQYF
.	TRBV6-1	TRBJ1-2	.	TGTGCCAGCAGTGAGTTTGGGTATCGGGACTATGGCTACACCTTC	CASSEFGYRDYGYTF
TRBD1	TRBV15	TRBJ2-2	many	TGTGCCACCAGCAGAGGGGGGACAGCGAACACCGGGGAGCTGTTTTTT	CATSRGGTANTGELFF
TRBD1	TRBV7-8	TRBJ1-2	many	TGTGCCAGCAGCTTAGTAGTGACAGGGTCCTATGGCTACACCTTC	CASSLVVTGSYGYTF
TRBD1	TRBV9	TRBJ1-2	few	TGTGCCAGCAGCACAGGGACAGGCTATGGCTACACCTTC	CASSTGTGYGYTF
.	TRBV7-2	TRBJ2-1	many	TGTGCCAGCAGCCTCGCAAGGGAGCTAGGGCAGTTCTTC	CASSLARELGQFF
TRBD1	TRBV7-8	TRBJ1-2	many	TGTGCCAGCAGGCGGGACAGACCCTTATATGGCTACACCTTC	CASRRDRPLYGYTF
.	TRBV20-1	TRBJ1-5	.	TGCAGTGCTACCCTCGGTTCACCGAATCAGCCCCAGCATTTT	CSATLGSPNQPQHF
.	TRBV10-3	TRBJ2-3	few	TGTGCCATCAGTAAAAAACTGGTGACTATCCAGGTTACGCAGTATTTT	CAISKKLVTIQVTQYF
.	TRBV5-7	TRBJ1-5	many	TGTGCCAGCAGCTTCTGCAATCAGCCCCAGCATTTT	CASSFCNQPQHF
TRBD2	TRBV6-6	TRBJ2-1	many	TGTGCCAGCAGATCCTCTAGCGGGGGCCGCTACAATGAGCAGTTCTTC	CASRSSSGGRYNEQFF
.	TRBV7-3	TRBJ2-1	.	TGTGCCAGCAGCTTAGAGAGGGGGGCGCGTGAGCAGTTCTTC	CASSLERGAREQFF
.	TRBV20-1	TRBJ2-5	few	TGCAGTGTTACAGCGGAAGAGACCCAGTACTTC	CSVTAEETQYF
.	TRBV20-1	TRBJ2-2	many	TGCAGTGCTAGGGACGTCACCGGGGAGCTGTTTTTT	CSARDVTGELFF
.	TRBV20-1	TRBJ2-1	many	TGCAGTGGCTTGGCGGGTACCTACAATGAGCAGTTCTTC	CSGLAGTYNEQFF
TRBD2	TRBV20-1	TRBJ2-1	.	TGCAGTGCCATAAAACTAGCGGGGGGGCCTTTTGGCTACAATGAGCAGTTCTTC	CSAIKLAGGPFGYNEQFF
TRBD1	TRBV7-2	TRBJ2-2	few	TGTGCCAGCAGCCTAGGGTCAGGGGGCGGCACCGGGGAGCTGTTTTTT	CASSLGSGGGTGELFF
TRBD2	TRBV29-1	TRBJ2-7	many	TGCAGCGTTGGGGGAGGGTACCCTTTGAACGAGCAGTACTTC	CSVGGGYPLNEQYF
.	TRBV7-6	TRBJ2-1	few	TGTGCCAGCAGCTTAGAAAGAGGAGGGCTTGACCGGCAGTTCTTC	CASSLERGGLDRQFF
.	TRBV6-2/TRBV6-3	TRBJ1-2	.	TGTGCCAGCAGCCGCCCCGGTGGGGATTCCTATGGCTACACCTTC	CASSRPGGDSYGYTF
TRBD2	TRBV12-3/TRBV12-4	TRBJ2-5	many	TGTGCCAGCAGTCCTGGGACTAGCGGGGGCCAAGAGACCCAGTACTTC	CASSPGTSGGQETQYF
.	TRBV5-1	TRBJ2-2	few	TGCGCCAGCAGCTTGGAAGGCACCCCCGGGGAGCTGTTTTTT	CASSLEGTPGELFF
.	TRBV12-3/TRBV12-4	TRBJ2-4	many	TGTGCCAGCAGTTTAGGAGGGATGGGAGGCTTTGGCATTCAGTACTTC	CASSLGGMGGFGIQYF
.	TRBV19	TRBJ1-5	.	TGTGCCAGTAGTATCCCGGCGGGCGCCATAAGCAATCAGCCCCAGCATTTT	CASSIPAGAISNQPQHF
TRBD1	TRBV29-1	TRBJ1-1	few	TGCAGCGCGGGGGACAGGGGGAACACTGAAGCTTTCTTT	CSAGDRGNTEAFF
.	TRBV30	TRBJ1-5	many	TGTGCCTGGAGTCCGGATTTCGGGCCCCAGCATTTT	CAWSPDFGPQHF
.	TRBV6-1	TRBJ1-3	.	TGTGCCAGCAGGGTTGATGGGGCGTATGGAAACACCATATATTTT	CASRVDGAYGNTIYF
.	TRBV7-9	TRBJ2-4	many	TGTGCCAGCAGCTTAGCTGGGCCCAAAAACATTCAGTACTTC	CASSLAGPKNIQYF
.	TRBV29-1	TRBJ2-1	few	TGCAGCGTTGACCCCGCTCGGTATGAGCAGTTCTTC	CSVDPARYEQFF
.	TRBV9	TRBJ2-4	few	TGTGCCAGCAGCCCAACCCCCGAGGGGCGCCGCTCCTTC	CASSPTPEGRRSF
.	TRBV4-3	TRBJ2-7	few	TGCGCCAGCAGCCAAGATTGGACCCCAGGGTTGGAGCAGTACTTC	CASSQDWTPGLEQYF
.	TRBV19	TRBJ2-2	.	TGTGCCAGTAGTTCCCCGGGCAGGGGCGAGAAGACCGGGGAGCTGTTTTTT	CASSSPGRGEKTGELFF
TRBD1	TRBV5-1	TRBJ1-2	many	TGCGCCAGCAGCACGGGACAGGGCCCTGGCTACACCTTC	CASSTGQGPGYTF
.	TRBV3-1	TRBJ2-3	.	TGTGCCAGCAGCTCCCTAGGCGGGGATACGCAGTATTTT	CASSSLGGDTQYF
.	TRBV29-1	TRBJ2-5	many	TGCAGCGTTGACGCGACAGCGCAAGAGACCCAGTACTTC	CSVDATAQETQYF
.	TRBV6-5	TRBJ1-2	.	TGTGCCAGCAGTTACTCAACGGGTTCTGCCGGGGCATATGGCTACACCTTC	CASSYSTGSAGAYGYTF
TRBD1	TRBV6-6	TRBJ2-7	many	TGTGCCAGCAGTAGATTCGACAGGGCCTACGAGCAGTACTTC	CASSRFDRAYEQYF
TRBD2	TRBV7-3	TRBJ2-1	few	TGTGCCAGCAGCTTCTCTAGCGGGGGCTACAATGAGCAGTTCTTC	CASSFSSGGYNEQFF
TRBD1	TRBV10-2	TRBJ1-5	few	TGCGCCAGCAGCCGGACAGGGACCCGCAATCAGCCCCAGCATTTT	CASSRTGTRNQPQHF
.	TRBV7-6	TRBJ1-1	many	TGTGCCAGCAGCTTATTACTGGGCTCTGGTACTGAAGCTTTCTTT	CASSLLLGSGTEAFF
.	TRBV4-1	TRBJ1-3	.	TGCGCCAGCAGCCAAGATGGGGTATTAGGAAACACCATATATTTT	CASSQDGVLGNTIYF
.	TRBV5-1	TRBJ1-4	many	TGCGCCAGCAGCTTGTACGGTGATAATGAAAAACTGTTTTTT	CASSLYGDNEKLFF
.	TRBV10-3	TRBJ1-4	many	TGTGCCATCAGTAATCAGGCAACTAATGAAAAACTGTTTTTT	CAISNQATNEKLFF
.	TRBV27	TRBJ2-3	many	TGTGCCAGCAGTGAGGAAAGACTCAGCACAGATACGCAGTATTTT	CASSEERLSTDTQYF
.	TRBV7-2	TRBJ2-3	.	TGTGCCAGCAGAAAACCGGGACTTTTCACAGATACGCAGTATTTT	CASRKPGLFTDTQYF
TRBD2	TRBV7-2	TRBJ2-1	few	TGTGCCAGCAGAACTTCACTAGCGGGGAAGGGTGAGCAGTTCTTC	CASRTSLAGKGEQFF
TRBD1	TRBV5-1	TRBJ1-1	few	TGCGCCAGCAGCTTACCCCCGGAGGGGACAGGGGTCTCTGAAGCTTTCTTT	CASSLPPEGTGVSEAFF
.	TRBV10-1	TRBJ1-3	few	TGCGCCAGCAGTGAAGGAGGGTTGTCTGGAAACACCATATATTTT	CASSEGGLSGNTIYF
.	TRBV6-1	TRBJ1-5	.	TGTGCCAGCAGTGACCCACCGGGACTGAATCAGCCCCAGCATTTT	CASSDPPGLNQPQHF
.	TRBV6-1	TRBJ1-2	.	TGTGCCAGCAGTTACGGACGGAACTATGGCTACACCTTC	CASSYGRNYGYTF
TRBD1	TRBV20-1	TRBJ2-5	many	TGCAGTGCCGCCGGGACAGGGGTTTCCTACCAAGAGACCCAGTACTTC	CSAAGTGVSYQETQYF
.	TRBV7-8	TRBJ2-5	.	TGTGCCAGCAGCCCAGGCCTTAGGAGAGAGACCCAGTACTTC	CASSPGLRRETQYF